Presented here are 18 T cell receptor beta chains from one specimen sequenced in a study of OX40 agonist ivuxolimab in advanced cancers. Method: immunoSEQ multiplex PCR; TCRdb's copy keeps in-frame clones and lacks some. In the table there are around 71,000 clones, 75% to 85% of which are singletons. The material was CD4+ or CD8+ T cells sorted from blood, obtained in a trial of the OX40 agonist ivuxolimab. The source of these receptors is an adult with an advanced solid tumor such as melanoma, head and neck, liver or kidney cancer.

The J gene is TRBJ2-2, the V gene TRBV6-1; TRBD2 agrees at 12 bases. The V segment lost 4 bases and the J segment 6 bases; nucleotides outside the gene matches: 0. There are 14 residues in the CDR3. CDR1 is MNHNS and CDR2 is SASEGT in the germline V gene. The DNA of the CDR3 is TGTGCCAGCAGTGGACTAGCGGGAGCCGGGGAGCTGTTTTTT. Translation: CASSGLAGAGELFF.

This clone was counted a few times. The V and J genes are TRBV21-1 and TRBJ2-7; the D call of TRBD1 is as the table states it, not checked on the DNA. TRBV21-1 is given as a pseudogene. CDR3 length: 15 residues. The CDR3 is CASSKPSGQVYEQYF. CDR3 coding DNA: TGTGCCAGCAGCAAACCCTCGGGACAGGTCTACGAGCAGTACTTC.

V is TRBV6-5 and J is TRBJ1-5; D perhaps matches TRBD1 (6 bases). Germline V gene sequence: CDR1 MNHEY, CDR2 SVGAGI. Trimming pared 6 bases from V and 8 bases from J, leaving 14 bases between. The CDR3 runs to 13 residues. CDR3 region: CASSRDTLEPQHF. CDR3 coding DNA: TGTGCCAGCAGCCGGGACACGCTCGAGCCCCAGCATTTT.

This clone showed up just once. In DNA form, the CDR3 reads TGCACCAGCAGCCAAGGGGGCCTCCGGGACAGGAGGAACACCGGGGAGCTGTTTTTT. Protein product: CTSSQGGLRDRRNTGELFF. This chain joins TRBV1 and TRBJ2-2; the D call in the table, TRBD1, was not verified against the DNA. TRBV1 counts as a pseudogene. There are 19 residues in the CDR3.

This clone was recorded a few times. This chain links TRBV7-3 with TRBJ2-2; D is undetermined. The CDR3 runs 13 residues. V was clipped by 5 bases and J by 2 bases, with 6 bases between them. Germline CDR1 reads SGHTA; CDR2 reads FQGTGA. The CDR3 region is CASSTSNTGELFF. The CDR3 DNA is TGTGCCAGCAGCACAAGCAACACCGGGGAGCTGTTTTTT.

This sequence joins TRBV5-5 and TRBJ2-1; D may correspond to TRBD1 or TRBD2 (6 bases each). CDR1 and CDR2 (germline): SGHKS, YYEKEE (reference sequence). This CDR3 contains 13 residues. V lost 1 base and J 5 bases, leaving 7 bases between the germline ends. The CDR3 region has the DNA TGTGCCAGCAGCTTGAGGGGGGACAATGAGCAGTTCTTC. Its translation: CASSLRGDNEQFF. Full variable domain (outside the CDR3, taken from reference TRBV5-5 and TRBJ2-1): DAGVTQSPTHLIKTRGQQVTLRCSPISGHKSVSWYQQVLGQGPQFIFQYYEKEERGRGNFPDRFSARQFPNYSSELNVNALLLGDSALYLCASSLRGDNEQFFGPGTRLTVL.

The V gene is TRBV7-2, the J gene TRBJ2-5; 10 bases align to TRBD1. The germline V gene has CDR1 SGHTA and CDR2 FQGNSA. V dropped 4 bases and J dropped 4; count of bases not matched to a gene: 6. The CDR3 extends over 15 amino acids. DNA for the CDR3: TGTGCCAGCAGCTCCCGGACAGGGGGTTTAGAGACCCAGTACTTC. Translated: CASSSRTGGLETQYF. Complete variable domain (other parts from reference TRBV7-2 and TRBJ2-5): GAGVSQSPSNKVTEKGKDVELRCDPISGHTALYWYRQSLGQGLEFLIYFQGNSAPDKSGLPSDRFSAERTGGSVSTLTIQRTQQEDSAVYLCASSSRTGGLETQYFGPGTRLLVL.

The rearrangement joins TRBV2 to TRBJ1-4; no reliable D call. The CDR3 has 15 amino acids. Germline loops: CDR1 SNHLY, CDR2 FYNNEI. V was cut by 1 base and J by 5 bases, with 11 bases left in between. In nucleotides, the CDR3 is TGTGCCAGCAGTGAAGGCCAGTTTAAGAATGAAAAACTGTTTTTT. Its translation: CASSEGQFKNEKLFF.

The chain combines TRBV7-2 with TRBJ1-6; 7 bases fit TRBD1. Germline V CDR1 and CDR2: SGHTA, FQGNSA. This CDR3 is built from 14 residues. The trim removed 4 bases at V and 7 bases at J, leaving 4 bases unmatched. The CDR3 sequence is CASSYRDRNSPLHF. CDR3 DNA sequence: TGTGCCAGCAGCTACCGGGACAGAAATTCACCCCTCCACTTT.

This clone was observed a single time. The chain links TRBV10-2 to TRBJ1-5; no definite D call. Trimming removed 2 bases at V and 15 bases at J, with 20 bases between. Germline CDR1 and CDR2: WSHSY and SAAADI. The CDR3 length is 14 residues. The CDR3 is CASSESSVGFMGHF. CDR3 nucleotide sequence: TGCGCCAGCAGTGAGAGTAGTGTGGGCTTTATGGGGCATTTT.

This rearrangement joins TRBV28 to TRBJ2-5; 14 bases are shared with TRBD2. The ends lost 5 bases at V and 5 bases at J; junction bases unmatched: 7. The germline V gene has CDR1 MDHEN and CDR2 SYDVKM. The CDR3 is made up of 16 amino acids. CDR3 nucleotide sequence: TGTGCCAGCAGTCCTGGACTAGCGGGAGGCCGGGAGACCCAGTACTTC. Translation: CASSPGLAGGRETQYF.

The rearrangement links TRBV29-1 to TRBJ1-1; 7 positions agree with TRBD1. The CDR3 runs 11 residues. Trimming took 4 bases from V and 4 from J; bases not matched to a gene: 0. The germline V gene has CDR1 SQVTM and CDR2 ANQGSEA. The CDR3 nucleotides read TGCAGCGTTGGACAGGGCACTGAAGCTTTCTTT. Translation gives CSVGQGTEAFF.

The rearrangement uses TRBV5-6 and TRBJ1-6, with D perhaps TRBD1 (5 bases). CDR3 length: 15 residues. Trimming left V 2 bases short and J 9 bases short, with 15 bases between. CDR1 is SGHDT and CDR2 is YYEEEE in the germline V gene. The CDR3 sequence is CASSLVSQGGSPLHF. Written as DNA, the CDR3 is TGTGCCAGCAGCTTAGTGTCTCAGGGAGGTTCACCCCTCCACTTT.

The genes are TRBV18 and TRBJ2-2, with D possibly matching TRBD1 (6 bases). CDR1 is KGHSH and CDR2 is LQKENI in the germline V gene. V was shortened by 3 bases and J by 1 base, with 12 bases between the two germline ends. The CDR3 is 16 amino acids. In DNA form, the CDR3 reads TGTGCCAGCTCACCGCGAGACAGGAAGAACACCGGGGAGCTGTTTTTT. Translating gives CASSPRDRKNTGELFF.

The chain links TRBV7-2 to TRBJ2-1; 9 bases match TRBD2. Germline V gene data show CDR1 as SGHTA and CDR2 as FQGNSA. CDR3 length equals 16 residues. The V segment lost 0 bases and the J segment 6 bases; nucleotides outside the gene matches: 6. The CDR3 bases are TGTGCCAGCAGCTTAGCCGCCGGACTAGCGTCCAATGAGCAGTTCTTC. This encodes CASSLAAGLASNEQFF.

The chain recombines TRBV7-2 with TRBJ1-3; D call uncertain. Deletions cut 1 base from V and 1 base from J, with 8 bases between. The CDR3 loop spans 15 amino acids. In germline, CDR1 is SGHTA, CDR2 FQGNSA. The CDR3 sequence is CASSLDWGSGNTIYF. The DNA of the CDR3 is TGTGCCAGCAGCTTAGATTGGGGATCTGGAAACACCATATATTTT.

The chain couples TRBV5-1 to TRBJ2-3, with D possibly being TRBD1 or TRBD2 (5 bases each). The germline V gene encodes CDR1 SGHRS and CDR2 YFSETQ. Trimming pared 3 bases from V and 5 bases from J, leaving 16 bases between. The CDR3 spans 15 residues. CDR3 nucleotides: TGCGCCAGCAGCTCGGACCCGGGACGACAAGATACGCAGTATTTT. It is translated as CASSSDPGRQDTQYF.

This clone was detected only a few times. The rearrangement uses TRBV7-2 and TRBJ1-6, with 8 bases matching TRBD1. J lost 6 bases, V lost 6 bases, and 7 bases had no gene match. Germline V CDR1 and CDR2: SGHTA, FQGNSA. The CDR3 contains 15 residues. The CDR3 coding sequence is TGTGCCAGCAGGACGGACAGGGCGCTTAATTCACCCCTCCACTTT. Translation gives CASRTDRALNSPLHF. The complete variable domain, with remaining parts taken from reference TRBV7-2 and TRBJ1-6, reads GAGVSQSPSNKVTEKGKDVELRCDPISGHTALYWYRQSLGQGLEFLIYFQGNSAPDKSGLPSDRFSAERTGGSVSTLTIQRTQQEDSAVYLCASRTDRALNSPLHFGNGTRLTVT.